This T cell receptor beta chain originates from a study of identical twins. A universal primer site was created by template switching, with the cDNA bearing unique molecular identifiers. A single record per CDR3 protein comes from TCRdb applying MiXCR to the 5' RACE reads. The sample consists of 450,000 or so distinct CDR3 sequences, around 14% of them appearing once. About this clonotype itself: The antigen is not known.

Findings of the study overall: Model-predicted out-of-frame TCR alpha sharing fell below observed values in monozygotic twins.

The CDR3 has 14 amino acids. The V and J ends lost 3 bases and 3 bases, in that order; junction bases with no gene match: 5. Germline V gene data show CDR1 as SGHTA and CDR2 as FQGNSA. In addition, the sample was reused for a study of yellow fever vaccine responses in identical twins.

Sample: CD4+ T cells sorted from blood. The TCR originated in a woman between 18 and 29 years old in good health. The rearrangement uses TRBV7-2 and TRBJ2-7, with 7 bases that match TRBD2. The DNA for the CDR3 is TGTGCCAGCAGCTTCCCCAGCGGGATCTACGAGCAGTACTTC. It encodes CASSFPSGIYEQYF.